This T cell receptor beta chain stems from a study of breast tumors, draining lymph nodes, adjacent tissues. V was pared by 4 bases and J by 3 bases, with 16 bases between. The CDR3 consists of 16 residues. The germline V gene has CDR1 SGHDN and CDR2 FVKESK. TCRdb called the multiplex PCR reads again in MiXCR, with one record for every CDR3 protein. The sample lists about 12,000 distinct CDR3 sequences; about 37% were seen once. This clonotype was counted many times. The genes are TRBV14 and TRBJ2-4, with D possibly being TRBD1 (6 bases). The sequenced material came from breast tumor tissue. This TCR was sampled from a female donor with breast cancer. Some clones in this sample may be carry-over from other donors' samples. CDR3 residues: CASSLTGTLGKNIQYF. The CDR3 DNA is TGTGCCAGCAGCCTAACAGGGACCCTTGGCAAAAACATTCAGTACTTC.